Here is one T cell receptor (beta chain) with its context. CDR1 and CDR2 from the germline V gene are KGHDR and SFDVKD. The germline V and J ends were trimmed by 9 bases and 1 base, with 12 bases remaining between them. CDR3 length: 14 residues. Authors' methods: The authors estimated nucleated cell counts from reference gene primer amplification. TCRdb keeps only in-frame clones here, not all; method: immunoSEQ multiplex PCR. That table furnishes V, J and clone size, whereas the DNA furnished D and trimming. Found here are over 200,000 clones, approximately 81% of them singletons; the top ten hold around 18%. The data are from a study of blood T cell repertoires in COVID-19. Across the study: The United States, Italy and Spain provided the acute and convalescent COVID-19 samples. PBMCs, B-cell-depleted T cells, or T cells provided the cDNA or gDNA that made up the material.

The source is a woman over 75 with active or convalescent COVID-19. V is TRBV24-1 and J is TRBJ2-1; maybe TRBD2 (6 bases). Sequenced input: peripheral blood. CDR3 protein: CATGGRGSYNEQFF. The CDR3 DNA sequence: TGTGCCACCGGCGGGCGGGGTTCCTACAATGAGCAGTTCTTC.